The text below deals with one TCR beta chain. Its antigen is still unknown. With a much larger clone just one base away, this may be a read error. The sample is drawn from a study of post-analysis software for immune sequencing data. Findings and limits, study-wide: By F measure, samples from a shared preparation batch strongly co-clustered. Patients used about 5 TRBV segments, including TRBV5-6, TRBV5-1 and TRBV20-1, more often than controls. Relative to controls, patients with multiple sclerosis showed significantly lower normalized Chao1 diversity.

Libraries were made from TCR beta cDNA, and they carried unique molecular identifiers. cDNA molecules numbering some 500,000 came from around 0.96 to 9.9 million T cells. Using its own MiXCR run on the PCR reads, TCRdb lists one record per CDR3 protein. The table shows under 200,000 distinct CDR3 sequences, with roughly 30% occurring only once. The CDR3 covers 12 residues. Germline-derived CDR1 and CDR2 are DFQATT and SNEGSKA (reference sequence). Sequencing was performed on blood. The chain recombines TRBV20-1 with TRBJ2-5; TRBD2 is a possible D gene (5 bases). The J call may be in error: the DNA end matches TRBJ2-7 better. The TCR sequence derives from a girl aged 2-17 years with multiple sclerosis. CDR3 coding DNA: TGCAGTCTCGACGGAGGACGGTGCGAGCAGTACTTC. This sequence encodes CSLDGGRCEQYF.